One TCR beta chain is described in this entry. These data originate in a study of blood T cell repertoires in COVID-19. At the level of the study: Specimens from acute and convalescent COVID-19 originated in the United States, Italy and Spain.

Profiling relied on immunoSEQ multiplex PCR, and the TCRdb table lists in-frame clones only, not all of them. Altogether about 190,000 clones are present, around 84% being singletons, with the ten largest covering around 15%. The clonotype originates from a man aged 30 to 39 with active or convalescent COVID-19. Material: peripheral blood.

This chain's CDR3 is CASAREAFANSPLHF. The CDR3 nucleotides read TGCGCCAGCGCTCGGGAGGCCTTTGCTAATTCACCCCTCCACTTT. This chain connects TRBV4-1 to TRBJ1-6; no clear D gene. V lost 8 bases to trimming and J lost 6 bases, with 17 bases between them. Germline CDR1 is MGHRA and CDR2 is YSYEKL. The CDR3 runs 15 residues.